These 10 T cell receptor beta chains were all obtained from the same sample, sequenced in a study of CD8 T cells in Susac syndrome. Reverse transcription of roughly 0.45 to 1 ug RNA used random hexamers. TCRdb analysed the immunoSEQ multiplex PCR reads with MiXCR anew, one entry per CDR3 protein. The sample includes 150,000 to 200,000 distinct CDR3 sequences, over 85% seen only once; the top ten take about 0.1%. Sequenced: CD4+ T cells from PBMCs. Receptors originate from a human donor in good health.

Details on this clonotype: Mismatch with germline at one junction end may stem from a read error. This chain uses TRBV5-1 with TRBJ2-7; 7 bases are a match to TRBD1. Germline values: CDR1 SGHRS, CDR2 YFSETQ. The CDR3 is made up of 13 amino acids. DNA for the CDR3: TGCGCCAGCAGCTTGGCAATAGGGACAGCAAAGGACTTC. Encoded protein: CASSLAIGTAKDF.

The gene calls are TRBV4-3 and TRBJ1-1; D possibly corresponds to TRBD1 (6 bases). V gave up 4 bases and J gave up 5 bases, with 17 bases separating them. Germline values: CDR1 LGHNA, CDR2 YSLEER. The CDR3 extends over 15 amino acids. The CDR3 bases are TGCGCCAGCAGCCTAGAGTCCAGGGGAGGAACTGAAGCTTTCTTT. Amino acid sequence: CASSLESRGGTEAFF.

This chain uses TRBV5-1 with TRBJ1-1; a possible D gene is TRBD1 (5 bases). CDR3 size: 15 residues. With 3 bases removed from V and 1 base from J, the gap between germline ends came to 13 bases. CDR1 is SGHRS, CDR2 YFSETQ, per germline. CDR3 nucleotides: TGCGCCAGCAGCTGGGACGGAATTCCGAACACTGAAGCTTTCTTT. This gives the protein CASSWDGIPNTEAFF.

The chain carries TRBV6-1 and TRBJ2-7; the D gene could be TRBD1 or TRBD2 (5 bases each). Germline CDR1 is MNHNS and CDR2 is SASEGT. The V end was cut by 6 bases, the J end by 2 bases, with 17 bases between. The length of the CDR3 is 15 residues. The CDR3 region is CASSRESGSTYEQYV. The CDR3 DNA follows: TGTGCCAGCAGCAGGGAGTCCGGTTCTACCTACGAGCAGTACGTC.

The gene calls are TRBV6-2 or TRBV6-3 and TRBJ1-6, with unresolved D. The CDR3 is 15 amino acids. Germline values: CDR1 MNHEY, CDR2 SVGEGT. The germline V and J ends were trimmed by 8 bases and 2 bases, with 13 bases remaining between them. The CDR3 DNA is TGTGCCAGCCGGGGTGGTGACGCCTATAATTCACCCCTCCACTTT. Its protein is CASRGGDAYNSPLHF.

In this sample, this clonotype turned up once. This chain links TRBV18 with TRBJ1-2; TRBD1 is a possible D gene (5 bases). CDR1 is KGHSH and CDR2 is LQKENI in the germline V gene. The ends were cut back, 6 bases at V and 0 bases at J, with 20 bases in the middle. The CDR3 is 17 residues long. Here the CDR3 reads CASSLNRDDLANYGYTF. Here the CDR3 DNA reads TGTGCCAGCTCGCTTAACCGGGACGACTTAGCTAACTATGGCTACACCTTC.

The gene calls are TRBV20-1 and TRBJ2-2; 8 bases line up with TRBD1. Germline values: CDR1 DFQATT, CDR2 SNEGSKA (reference sequence). With V trimmed by 4 bases and J by 9 bases, 16 bases remained unmatched. The CDR3 sequence is 16 residues long. CDR3 bases: TGCAGTGCTACCCGGACAGGGAAGGCCCGGGGGAGGGAGCTGTTTTTT. It specifies CSATRTGKARGRELFF.

V gene TRBV2 combines with J gene TRBJ1-4; D gene uncertain. CDR3 length: 16 residues. The germline gives CDR1 SNHLY, CDR2 FYNNEI. V shed 7 bases and J shed 3 bases, with 18 bases lying between them. The CDR3 DNA reads as TGTGCCAGCACCTTGGACTCGGCCCGAGCTAATGAAAAACTGTTTTTT. It yields the protein CASTLDSARANEKLFF.

The chain recombines TRBV5-1 with TRBJ2-2; tentatively, D is TRBD1 (6 bases). Trimming took 3 bases from V and 1 from J, leaving 10 bases between them. Germline-derived CDR1 and CDR2 are SGHRS and YFSETQ. CDR3 length: 15 residues. CDR3 coding DNA: TGCGCCAGCAGCTCCTCGGACAGGAACACCGGGGAGCTGTTTTTT. Translating it yields CASSSSDRNTGELFF.

The chain has TRBV7-2 and TRBJ2-5; D is unclear. The CDR3 loop spans 12 amino acids. Trimming stripped 4 bases from V and 5 bases from J, with 8 bases between. The germline V gene encodes CDR1 SGHTA and CDR2 FQGNSA. For the CDR3, the DNA is TGTGCCAGCAGCTCACCGGTTGAGACCCAGTACTTC. Translated: CASSSPVETQYF.